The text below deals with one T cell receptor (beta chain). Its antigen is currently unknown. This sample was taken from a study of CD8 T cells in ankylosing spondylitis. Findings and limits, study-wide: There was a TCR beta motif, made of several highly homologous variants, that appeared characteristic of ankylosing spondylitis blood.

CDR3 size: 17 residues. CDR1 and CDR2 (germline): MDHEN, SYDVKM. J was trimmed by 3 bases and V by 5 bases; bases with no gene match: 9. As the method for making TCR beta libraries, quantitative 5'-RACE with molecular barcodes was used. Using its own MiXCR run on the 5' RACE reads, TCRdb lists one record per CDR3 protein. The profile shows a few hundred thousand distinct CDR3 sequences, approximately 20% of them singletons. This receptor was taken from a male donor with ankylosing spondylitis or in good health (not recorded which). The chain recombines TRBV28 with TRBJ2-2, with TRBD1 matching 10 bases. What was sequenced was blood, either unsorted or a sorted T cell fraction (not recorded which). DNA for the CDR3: TGTGCCAGCAGTCCACTCCCCGGGACAGGGGACACCGGGGAGCTGTTTTTT. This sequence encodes CASSPLPGTGDTGELFF.